The 23 T cell receptor beta chains below all came from one sample that was sequenced in a study of monozygotic twins with inflammatory bowel disease. TCRdb re-called the 5' RACE reads and shows each CDR3 protein once, DNA omitted. Listed are more than 350,000 distinct CDR3 sequences; roughly 2.3% falls within the top ten. The source material was blood. The receptor set was obtained from a human donor with ulcerative colitis or Crohn's disease, or a healthy co-twin of an affected twin (not recorded which).

The genes are TRBV25-1 and TRBJ1-4; TCRdb calls TRBD1, which cannot be checked without DNA. The CDR3 totals 16 residues. CDR1 is MGHDK and CDR2 is SYGVNS in the germline V gene. CDR3 in amino acids: CASSEFPGTGKEKLFF.

CDR3 sequence reads: CASSPPSGANGYTF. The chain joins TRBV3-1 to TRBJ1-2; TCRdb outputs TRBD1, but without DNA this stays unchecked. Germline V lookup: CDR1 LGHDT, CDR2 YNNKEL (reference sequence). The CDR3 is 14 amino acids.

The chain carries TRBV20-1 and TRBJ2-7; with no DNA, the TCRdb D assignment of TRBD1 cannot be verified. Germline CDR1 DFQATT, CDR2 SNEGSKA (reference sequence). This CDR3 is built from 11 residues. The CDR3 loop is CSVAGGYEQYF.

The chain couples TRBV11-2 to TRBJ2-1; TCRdb gives TRBD2 as the D gene, but with no DNA this cannot be confirmed. Looked up from germline, CDR1 is SGHAT and CDR2 is FQNNGV. CDR3 length equals 17 residues. The CDR3 sequence: CASSLGVLAGSYNEQFF.

The rearrangement uses TRBV7-2 and TRBJ1-4; the TRBD1 assignment by TCRdb is unverifiable without DNA. Germline CDR1 reads SGHTA; CDR2 reads FQGNSA. The length of the CDR3 is 15 residues. CDR3 residues: CTSSLEWGLPGKLFF.

The chain is built from TRBV10-3 and TRBJ2-1; lacking DNA, the TRBD1 call made by TCRdb goes unchecked. The germline V gene encodes CDR1 ENHRY and CDR2 SYGVKD. There are 13 residues in the CDR3. The CDR3 here is CAISDQGDNEQFF.

This chain's CDR3 is CASSGLAGVRTGELFF. The V and J genes are TRBV9 and TRBJ2-2; absent DNA, TCRdb's TRBD2 call cannot be checked. This CDR3 comprises 16 residues. Germline V gene data show CDR1 as SGDLS and CDR2 as YYNGEE.

The V call is TRBV5-1, the J call TRBJ2-3; the TCRdb call, TRBD2, lacks DNA for checking. The germline CDR1 and CDR2 sequences are SGHRS and YFSETQ. The CDR3 is 17 amino acids. CDR3 protein: CASSTASGGRSTDTQYF.

The chain is built from TRBV5-1 and TRBJ2-1; checking the TCRdb D call of TRBD1 is not possible without DNA. CDR3 length: 14 residues. The germline V gene encodes CDR1 SGHRS and CDR2 YFSETQ. The CDR3 is CASSRPGQGREQFF.

The chain combines TRBV3-1 with TRBJ2-7; the D call from TCRdb, TRBD2, cannot be confirmed without DNA. Germline values: CDR1 LGHDT, CDR2 YNNKEL (reference sequence). There are 15 residues in the CDR3. The CDR3 loop reads CASSQASSGGGEQYF.

CDR3 loop: CASSQGGGKIKPQPQHF. V is TRBV3-1 and J is TRBJ1-5. CDR1 is LGHDT, CDR2 YNNKEL, per germline (reference sequence). The CDR3 has 17 residues.

CDR3 residues: CASSQRLAGSDTQYF. The rearrangement joins TRBV12-3 or TRBV12-4 to TRBJ2-3; TCRdb selects TRBD2, and the lack of DNA leaves this call unchecked. CDR3 size: 15 residues.

The V gene is TRBV19, the J gene TRBJ2-1. Looked up from germline, CDR1 is LNHDA and CDR2 is SQIVND (reference sequence). This CDR3 contains 17 residues. The CDR3 is CASSPKGLGSLYNEQFF. The entire variable domain, with the rest obtained from reference TRBV19 and TRBJ2-1, is as follows: DGGITQSPKYLFRKEGQNVTLSCEQNLNHDAMYWYRQDPGQGLRLIYYSQIVNDFQKGDIAEGYSVSREKKESFPLTVTSAQKNPTAFYLCASSPKGLGSLYNEQFFGPGTRLTVL.

CDR3 region: CSTEGTYNEQFF. The rearrangement links TRBV20-1 to TRBJ2-1. Germline assignment: CDR1 DFQATT and CDR2 SNEGSKA (reference sequence). The CDR3 covers 12 residues.

The chain couples TRBV5-1 to TRBJ1-3; TCRdb's assignment of TRBD1 cannot be checked, as there is no DNA. CDR1 and CDR2 from the germline V gene are SGHRS and YFSETQ. The CDR3 has 17 amino acids. CDR3 sequence: CASSSLGAGSSGNTIYF.

V usage is TRBV12-3 or TRBV12-4 and J usage is TRBJ2-3. This CDR3 spans 15 amino acids. Here the CDR3 reads CASSARESSTDTQYF.

The V gene is TRBV12-3 or TRBV12-4, the J gene TRBJ1-6; as DNA is missing, the TRBD1 call by TCRdb cannot be tested. The CDR3 has 15 residues. The chain's CDR3 is CASSLDRGPYSPLHF.

This rearrangement joins TRBV20-1 to TRBJ2-1; as DNA is missing, the TRBD2 call by TCRdb cannot be tested. The germline V gene has CDR1 DFQATT and CDR2 SNEGSKA (reference sequence). CDR3 length: 18 amino acids. CDR3 sequence reads: CSARSAGGRMLSYNEQFF.

The chain couples TRBV28 to TRBJ2-2; TCRdb returns TRBD2, unconfirmable since there is no DNA. The germline V gene encodes CDR1 MDHEN and CDR2 SYDVKM. The CDR3 extends over 14 amino acids. The CDR3 region is CASRAGVNGGELFF.

The chain joins TRBV3-1 to TRBJ2-5; no DNA is available, so the TRBD1 call from TCRdb remains unchecked. This CDR3 comprises 15 residues. Germline V gene data show CDR1 as LGHDT and CDR2 as YNNKEL (reference sequence). CDR3 amino acids: CASSQDLDRGETQYF.

The V and J genes are TRBV6-2 or TRBV6-3 and TRBJ2-1; there is no DNA to check the TCRdb D call of TRBD1. The CDR3 extends over 16 amino acids. CDR1 is MNHEY and CDR2 is SVGEGT in the germline V gene. The CDR3 is CASSYPFDRGYNEQFF.

V and J are TRBV5-1 and TRBJ2-5; the TCRdb call, TRBD1, lacks DNA for checking. Germline V lookup: CDR1 SGHRS, CDR2 YFSETQ. This CDR3 has 15 residues. The CDR3 protein is CASSLGQGQGETQYF.

The CDR3 sequence: CSAREGGNYGYTF. The chain uses TRBV20-1 and TRBJ1-2; TCRdb returns TRBD1, unconfirmable since there is no DNA. There are 13 residues in the CDR3. Germline-derived CDR1 and CDR2 are DFQATT and SNEGSKA (reference sequence).